The following is a T cell receptor (beta chain) sequence with its context. Its antigen is undetermined. Sequencing used immunoSEQ multiplex PCR; TCRdb keeps in-frame clones, though not all of them. The sample holds fewer than 40,000 clones, 75% to 95% seen once. Germline values: CDR1 SGHNT, CDR2 YENEEA. The CDR3 extends over 13 amino acids. V was shortened by 5 bases and J by 3 bases, with 10 bases between the two germline ends. Naive CD45RA+ and memory CD45RO+ CD4+ or CD8+ T cells were FACS-sorted. The sample comes from a study of regulatory dendritic cells for organ transplantation. Broader study findings: Memory CD8+ clonal expansion seemed more limited with regulatory than mature dendritic cells. Between individuals, the alloreactive memory CD8+ T cell pool differed considerably. Of resting T cell subsets, memory CD8+ had the most alloreactive clonotypes.

The material sequenced was naive CD8+ T cells from blood. The sample's subset: CD45RA+ naive T cells. The J gene is TRBJ1-1, the V gene TRBV11-3, with D perhaps TRBD1 (5 bases). The TCR was taken from a human donor in good health. This CDR3 is CASSRAGHTEAFF. The CDR3 region has the DNA TGTGCCAGCAGCAGGGCAGGGCACACTGAAGCTTTCTTT.